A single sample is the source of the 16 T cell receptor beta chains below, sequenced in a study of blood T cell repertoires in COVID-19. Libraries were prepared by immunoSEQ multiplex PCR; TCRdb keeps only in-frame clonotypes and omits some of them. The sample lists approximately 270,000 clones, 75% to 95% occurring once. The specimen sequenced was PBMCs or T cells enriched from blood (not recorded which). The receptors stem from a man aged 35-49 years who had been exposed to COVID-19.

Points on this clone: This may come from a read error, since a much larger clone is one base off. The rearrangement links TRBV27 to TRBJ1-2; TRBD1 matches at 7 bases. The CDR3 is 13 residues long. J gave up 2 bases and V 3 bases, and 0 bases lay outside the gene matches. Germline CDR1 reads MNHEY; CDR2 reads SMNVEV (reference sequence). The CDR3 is CASSLDRNYGYTF. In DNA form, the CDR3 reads TGTGCCAGCAGTTTGGACAGGAACTATGGCTACACCTTC.

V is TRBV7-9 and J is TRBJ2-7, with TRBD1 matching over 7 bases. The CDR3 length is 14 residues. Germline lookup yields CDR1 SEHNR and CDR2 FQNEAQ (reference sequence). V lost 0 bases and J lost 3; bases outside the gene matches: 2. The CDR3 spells CASSLAGQIYEQYF. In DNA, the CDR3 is TGTGCCAGCAGCTTAGCGGGACAGATCTACGAGCAGTACTTC.

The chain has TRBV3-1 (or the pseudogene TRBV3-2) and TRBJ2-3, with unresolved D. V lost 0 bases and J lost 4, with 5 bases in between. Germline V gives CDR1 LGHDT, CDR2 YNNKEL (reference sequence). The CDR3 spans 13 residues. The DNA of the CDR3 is TGTGCCAGCAGCCAAGATGTCGCAGATACGCAGTATTTT. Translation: CASSQDVADTQYF.

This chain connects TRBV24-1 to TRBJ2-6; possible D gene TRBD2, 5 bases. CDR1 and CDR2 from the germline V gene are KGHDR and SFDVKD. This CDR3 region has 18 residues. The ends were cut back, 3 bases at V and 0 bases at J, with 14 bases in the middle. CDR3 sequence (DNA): TGTGCCACCAGTGATAAGGGAGAAACTTACTCTGGGGCCAACGTCCTGACTTTC. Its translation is CATSDKGETYSGANVLTF.

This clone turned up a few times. CDR3 sequence: CASSDPGGAGNEQYF. CDR3 in DNA: TGTGCCAGCAGCGATCCAGGGGGCGCTGGCAACGAGCAGTACTTC. The chain links TRBV7-9 to TRBJ2-7; 8 bases agree with TRBD1. The CDR3 totals 15 residues. Germline values: CDR1 SEHNR, CDR2 FQNEAQ (reference sequence). V trimming: 5 bases; J trimming: 5 bases; junction bases outside the gene matches: 11.

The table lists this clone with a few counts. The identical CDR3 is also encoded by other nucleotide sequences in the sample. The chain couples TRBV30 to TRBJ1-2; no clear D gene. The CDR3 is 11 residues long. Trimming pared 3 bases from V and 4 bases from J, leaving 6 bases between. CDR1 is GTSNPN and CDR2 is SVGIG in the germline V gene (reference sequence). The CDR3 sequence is CAWRPGYGYTF. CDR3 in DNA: TGTGCCTGGAGACCAGGCTATGGCTACACCTTC.

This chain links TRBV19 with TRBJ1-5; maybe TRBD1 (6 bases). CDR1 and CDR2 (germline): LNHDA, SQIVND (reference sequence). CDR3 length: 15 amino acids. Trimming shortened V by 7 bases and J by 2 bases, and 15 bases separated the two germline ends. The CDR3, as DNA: TGTGCCAGTAATCGCCCCGGACAGCGCAATCAGCCCCAGCATTTT. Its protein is CASNRPGQRNQPQHF.

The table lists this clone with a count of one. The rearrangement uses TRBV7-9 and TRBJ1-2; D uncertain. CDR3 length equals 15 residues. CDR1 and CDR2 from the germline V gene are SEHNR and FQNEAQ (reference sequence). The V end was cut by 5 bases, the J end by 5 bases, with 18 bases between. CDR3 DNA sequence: TGTGCCAGCAGCCCGGCGGAGGACCTCCTATATGGCTACACCTTC. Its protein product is CASSPAEDLLYGYTF.

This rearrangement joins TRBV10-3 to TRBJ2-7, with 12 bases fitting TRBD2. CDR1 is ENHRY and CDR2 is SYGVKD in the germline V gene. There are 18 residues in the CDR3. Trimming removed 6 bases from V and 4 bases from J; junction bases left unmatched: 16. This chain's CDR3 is CAIRIPPSTSGSGYEQYF. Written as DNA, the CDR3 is TGTGCCATCAGAATACCCCCATCGACTAGCGGGAGTGGGTACGAGCAGTACTTC.

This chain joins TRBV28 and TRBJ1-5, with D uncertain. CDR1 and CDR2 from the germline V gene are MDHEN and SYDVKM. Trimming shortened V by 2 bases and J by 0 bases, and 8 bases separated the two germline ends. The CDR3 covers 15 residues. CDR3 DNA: TGTGCCAGCAGTTTAAGCAGGTATAGCAATCAGCCCCAGCATTTT. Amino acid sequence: CASSLSRYSNQPQHF.

The CDR3 reads CASSFRTGRSNSPLHF. The CDR3 region has the DNA TGCGCCAGCAGCTTCAGGACAGGCAGGTCAAATTCACCCCTCCACTTT. V gene TRBV4-1 combines with J gene TRBJ1-6; 7 nucleotides align to TRBD1. Germline V gene lookup returns CDR1 MGHRA and CDR2 YSYEKL. Unmatched junction bases numbered 11, after V lost 5 bases and J lost 7 bases. CDR3 length: 16 amino acids.

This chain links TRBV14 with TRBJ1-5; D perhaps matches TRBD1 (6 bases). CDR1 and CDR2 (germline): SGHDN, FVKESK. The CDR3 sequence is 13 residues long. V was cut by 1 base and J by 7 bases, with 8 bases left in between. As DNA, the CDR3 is TGTGCCAGCAGCCAAGGCAGGGGCCAGCCCCAGCATTTT. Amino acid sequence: CASSQGRGQPQHF.

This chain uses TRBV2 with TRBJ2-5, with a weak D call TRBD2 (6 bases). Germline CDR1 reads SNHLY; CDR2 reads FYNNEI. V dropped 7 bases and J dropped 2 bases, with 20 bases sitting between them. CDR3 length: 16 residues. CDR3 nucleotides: TGTGCCAGCAAATTGAGGAGGCGGGAATTACAAGAGACCCAGTACTTC. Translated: CASKLRRRELQETQYF. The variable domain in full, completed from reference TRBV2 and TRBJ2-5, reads EPEVTQTPSHQVTQMGQEVILRCVPISNHLYFYWYRQILGQKVEFLVSFYNNEISEKSEIFDDQFSVERPDGSNFTLKIRSTKLEDSAMYFCASKLRRRELQETQYFGPGTRLLVL.

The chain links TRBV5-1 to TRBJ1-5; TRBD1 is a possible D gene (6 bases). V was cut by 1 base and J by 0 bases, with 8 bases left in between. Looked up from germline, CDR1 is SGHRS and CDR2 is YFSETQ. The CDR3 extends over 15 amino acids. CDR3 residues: CASSLRGASNQPQHF. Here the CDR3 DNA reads TGCGCCAGCAGCTTGCGGGGGGCTAGCAATCAGCCCCAGCATTTT.

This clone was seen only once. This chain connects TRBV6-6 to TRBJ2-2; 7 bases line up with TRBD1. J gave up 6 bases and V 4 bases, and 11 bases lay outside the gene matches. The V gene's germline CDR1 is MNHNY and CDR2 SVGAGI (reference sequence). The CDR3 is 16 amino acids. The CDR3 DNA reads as TGTGCCAGCAGTTCTTACGACAGGGTTATATCCGGGGAGCTGTTTTTT. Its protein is CASSSYDRVISGELFF.

CDR3 residues: CASSSGTLEAFF. For the CDR3, the DNA is TGTGCCAGCAGTAGCGGGACTCTTGAAGCTTTCTTT. V usage is TRBV7-9 and J usage is TRBJ1-1; D may be TRBD1 (5 bases). V was clipped by 6 bases and J by 7 bases, with 12 bases between them. The CDR3 extends over 12 amino acids. CDR1 and CDR2 (germline): SEHNR, FQNEAQ (reference sequence). The full variable domain, in which reference TRBV7-9 and TRBJ1-1 provide the parts outside the CDR3, is DTGVSQNPRHKITKRGQNVTFRCDPISEHNRLYWYRQTLGQGPEFLTYFQNEAQLEKSRLLSDRFSAERPKGSFSTLEIQRTEQGDSAMYLCASSSGTLEAFFGQGTRLTVV.